The T cell receptor beta chain under discussion was sequenced for a study of beta chain features in type 1 diabetes. CDR1 and CDR2 from the germline V gene are ENHRY and SYGVKD. This CDR3 comprises 13 residues. Deletions cut 7 bases from V and 7 bases from J, with 17 bases between. Donors underwent one heparinised blood draw, about 110 mL on average. All of the isolated RNA was reverse transcribed, so expressed TCRB transcripts were sequenced. Assay used: immunoSEQ multiplex PCR; TCRdb lists only in-frame clones, some missing. The repertoire has about 240,000 clones, 27% of them found once; the top ten carry 4%. Comment on this clone: Its target is unknown.

Study-level points and caveats: Individuals with type 1 diabetes displayed fewer insertions and more deletions at VDJ junctions.

The chain employs TRBV10-3 and TRBJ2-7; D is possibly TRBD1 (6 bases). Sample: central memory CD4+ T cells from blood. The receptor's source is a man aged 25-45 years in good health. CDR3: CAITSAGVGEQYF. DNA for the CDR3: TGTGCCATCACGTCGGCAGGGGTAGGGGAGCAGTACTTC.